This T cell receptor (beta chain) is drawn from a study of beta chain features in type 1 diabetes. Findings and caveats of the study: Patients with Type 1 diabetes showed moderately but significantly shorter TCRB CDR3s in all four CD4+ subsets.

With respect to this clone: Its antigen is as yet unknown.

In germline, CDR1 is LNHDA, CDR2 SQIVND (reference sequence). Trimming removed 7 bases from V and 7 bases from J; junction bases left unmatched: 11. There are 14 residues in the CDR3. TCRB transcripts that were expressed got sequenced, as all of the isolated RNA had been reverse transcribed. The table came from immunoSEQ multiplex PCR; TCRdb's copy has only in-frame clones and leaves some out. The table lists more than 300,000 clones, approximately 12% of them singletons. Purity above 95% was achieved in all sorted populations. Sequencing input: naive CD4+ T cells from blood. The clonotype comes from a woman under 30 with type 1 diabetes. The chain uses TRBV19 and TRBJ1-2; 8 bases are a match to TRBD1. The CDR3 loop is CASIATGVKVGYTF. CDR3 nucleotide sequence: TGTGCCAGTATTGCGACAGGGGTCAAGGTTGGCTACACCTTC.